A selection of T cell receptor beta chains follows, all from one sample in a study of cytomegalovirus exposure and HLA in healthy donors. Data came from immunoSEQ multiplex PCR; TCRdb stores just in-frame clones and leaves some out. The table includes about 180,000 clones, about four fifths detected once. Material for sequencing was PBMCs. All receptors derive from a man aged 25-45 years in good health and CMV-seropositive. The CDR3 runs from the conserved cysteine through the conserved F or W. The D gene is left open where the match is weak. Part of the rows lack a size; the others show once, few, many or a class for expanded clones.

clone size,J gene,CDR3 length,D gene,V gene,CDR3 protein,CDR3 DNA
.,TRBJ2-6,18,.,TRBV4-2,CASLLSGGRSSGANVLTF,TGTGCCAGCCTTCTTTCTGGGGGCAGGAGCTCTGGGGCCAACGTCCTGACTTTC
.,TRBJ1-3,15,.,TRBV9,CASSVGSLSGNTIYF,TGTGCCAGCAGCGTAGGGAGCCTCTCTGGAAACACCATATATTTT
.,TRBJ2-7,15,.,TRBV6-1,CASSESVTATYEQYF,TGTGCCAGCAGTGAATCCGTGACAGCAACTTACGAGCAGTACTTC
.,TRBJ1-6,15,TRBD1,TRBV14,CASSQGQGGNSPLHF,TGTGCCAGCAGCCAGGGACAGGGCGGGAATTCACCCCTCCACTTT
.,TRBJ2-1,15,TRBD1,TRBV7-3,CASSSGQGLRNEQFF,TGTGCCAGCAGCTCGGGACAGGGATTACGAAATGAGCAGTTCTTC
.,TRBJ2-3,16,.,TRBV10-1,CASSDSTPSDTDTQYF,TGCGCCAGCAGTGATTCGACTCCCTCCGACACAGATACGCAGTATTTT
.,TRBJ2-3,13,TRBD2,TRBV6-1,CASSEARTRGEYF,TGTGCCAGCAGTGAAGCGAGGACTAGAGGGGAGTATTTT
.,TRBJ1-5,15,.,TRBV5-1,CASAQQTGENQPQHF,TGCGCCAGCGCCCAACAGACCGGGGAGAACCAGCCCCAGCATTTT
.,TRBJ1-3,15,.,TRBV11-3,CASSLDPTSGNTIYF,TGTGCCAGCAGCTTAGATCCTACCTCTGGAAACACCATATATTTT
.,TRBJ2-7,13,.,TRBV5-1,CASSWANRDEQYF,TGCGCCAGCAGCTGGGCCAACAGGGACGAGCAGTACTTC
.,TRBJ1-4,12,TRBD1,TRBV10-2,CASSATGEKLFF,TGCGCCAGCAGTGCGACAGGGGAAAAACTGTTTTTT
.,TRBJ2-6,17,TRBD1,TRBV4-1,CASSQGTGGSGANVLTF,TGCGCCAGCAGCCAGGGGACAGGGGGGTCTGGGGCCAACGTCCTGACTTTC
.,TRBJ2-1,12,.,TRBV10-3,CATTGNVNEQFF,TGTGCCACCACCGGGAACGTCAATGAGCAGTTCTTC
.,TRBJ2-6,15,TRBD1,TRBV5-1,CASSLSLDRVRVLTF,TGCGCCAGCAGCTTGTCGCTGGACAGGGTTCGCGTCCTGACTTTC
.,TRBJ1-5,16,TRBD1,TRBV18,CASSPGQGVSNQPQHF,TGTGCCAGCTCACCGGGACAGGGCGTAAGCAATCAGCCCCAGCATTTT
once,TRBJ2-1,16,TRBD2,TRBV7-3,CASSPGTSGAYNEQFF,TGTGCCAGCAGCCCCGGGACTAGCGGGGCTTACAATGAGCAGTTCTTC
.,TRBJ2-7,12,.,TRBV5-4,CASSSEAYEQYF,TGTGCCAGCAGCTCTGAGGCCTACGAGCAGTACTTC
once,TRBJ2-1,16,TRBD2,TRBV7-2,CASSSTGTSIYNEQFF,TGTGCCAGCAGCTCCACCGGGACTAGCATCTACAATGAGCAGTTCTTC
.,TRBJ2-7,14,TRBD2,TRBV6-5,CASAELAEHYEQYF,TGTGCCAGCGCCGAACTAGCGGAACACTACGAGCAGTACTTC
.,TRBJ2-1,14,TRBD2,TRBV6-5,CASKSGRFWNEQFF,TGTGCCAGCAAAAGCGGGAGGTTTTGGAATGAGCAGTTCTTC